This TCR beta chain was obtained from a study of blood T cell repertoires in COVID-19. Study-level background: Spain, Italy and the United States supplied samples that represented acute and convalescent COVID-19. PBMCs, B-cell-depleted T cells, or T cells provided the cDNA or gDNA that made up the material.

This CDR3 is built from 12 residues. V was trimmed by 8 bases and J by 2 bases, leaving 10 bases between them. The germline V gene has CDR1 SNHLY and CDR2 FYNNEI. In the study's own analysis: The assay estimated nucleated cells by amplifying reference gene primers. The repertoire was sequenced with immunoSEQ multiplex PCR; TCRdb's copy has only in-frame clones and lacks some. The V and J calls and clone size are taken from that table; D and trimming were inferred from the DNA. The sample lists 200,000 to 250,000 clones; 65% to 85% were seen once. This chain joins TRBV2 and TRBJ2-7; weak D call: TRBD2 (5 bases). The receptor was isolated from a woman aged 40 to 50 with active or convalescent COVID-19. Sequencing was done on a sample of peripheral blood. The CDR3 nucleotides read TGTGCCAGCCGGGCGGGTCCCTACGAGCAGTACTTC. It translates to CASRAGPYEQYF.